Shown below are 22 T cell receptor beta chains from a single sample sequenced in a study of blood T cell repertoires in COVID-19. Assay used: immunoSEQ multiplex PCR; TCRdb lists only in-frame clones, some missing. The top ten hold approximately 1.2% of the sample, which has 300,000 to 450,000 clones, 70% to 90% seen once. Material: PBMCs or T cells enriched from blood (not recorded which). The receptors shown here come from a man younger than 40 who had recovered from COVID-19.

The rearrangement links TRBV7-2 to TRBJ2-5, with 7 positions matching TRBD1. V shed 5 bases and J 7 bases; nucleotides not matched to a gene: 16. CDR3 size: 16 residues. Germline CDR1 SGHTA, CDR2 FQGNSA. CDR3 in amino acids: CASSQMPGQYAGTQYF. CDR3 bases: TGTGCCAGCAGCCAAATGCCGGGACAGTATGCAGGGACCCAGTACTTC. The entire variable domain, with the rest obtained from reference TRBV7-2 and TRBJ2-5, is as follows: GAGVSQSPSNKVTEKGKDVELRCDPISGHTALYWYRQSLGQGLEFLIYFQGNSAPDKSGLPSDRFSAERTGGSVSTLTIQRTQQEDSAVYLCASSQMPGQYAGTQYFGPGTRLLVL.

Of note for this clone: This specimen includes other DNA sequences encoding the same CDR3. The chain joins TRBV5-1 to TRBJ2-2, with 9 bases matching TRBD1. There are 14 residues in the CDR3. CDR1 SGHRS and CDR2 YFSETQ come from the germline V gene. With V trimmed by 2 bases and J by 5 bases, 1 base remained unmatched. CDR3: CASSLGQGTGELFF. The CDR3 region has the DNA TGCGCCAGCAGCTTAGGACAGGGGACCGGGGAGCTGTTTTTT. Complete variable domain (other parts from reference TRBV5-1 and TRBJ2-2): KAGVTQTPRYLIKTRGQQVTLSCSPISGHRSVSWYQQTPGQGLQFLFEYFSETQRNKGNFPGRFSGRQFSNSRSEMNVSTLELGDSALYLCASSLGQGTGELFFGEGSRLTVL.

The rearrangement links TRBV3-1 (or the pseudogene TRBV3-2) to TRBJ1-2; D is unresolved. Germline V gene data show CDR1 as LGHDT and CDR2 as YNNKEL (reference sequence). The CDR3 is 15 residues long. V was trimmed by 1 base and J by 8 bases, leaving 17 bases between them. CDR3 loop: CASSQVLAQPRGYTF. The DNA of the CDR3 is TGTGCCAGCAGCCAAGTCCTAGCGCAACCCCGGGGCTACACCTTC.

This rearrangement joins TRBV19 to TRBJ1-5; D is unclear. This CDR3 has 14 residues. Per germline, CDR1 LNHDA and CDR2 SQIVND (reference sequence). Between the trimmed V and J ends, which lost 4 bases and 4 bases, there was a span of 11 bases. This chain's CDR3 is CASSNRGENQPQHF. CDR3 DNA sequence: TGTGCCAGTAGTAACCGGGGTGAGAATCAGCCCCAGCATTTT.

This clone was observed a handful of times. The CDR3 DNA follows: TGCGCCAGCGCCCGAGGGTCAACAGGGTCGGCTGAAGCTTTCTTT. It yields the protein CASARGSTGSAEAFF. The V and J genes are TRBV5-1 and TRBJ1-1; D perhaps matches TRBD1 (6 bases). Trimming cost V 7 bases and J 6 bases, with 22 bases left between them. Germline V CDR1 and CDR2: SGHRS, YFSETQ. The CDR3 contains 15 residues.

CDR3 in amino acids: CASSDPGGADGYTF. CDR3 nucleotide sequence: TGTGCCAGCAGTGACCCAGGGGGCGCGGATGGCTACACCTTC. The rearrangement uses TRBV2 and TRBJ1-2, with 8 bases that match TRBD1. V was pared by 3 bases and J by 6 bases, with 6 bases of the junction left unmatched. Germline CDR1 is SNHLY and CDR2 is FYNNEI. This CDR3 comprises 14 residues.

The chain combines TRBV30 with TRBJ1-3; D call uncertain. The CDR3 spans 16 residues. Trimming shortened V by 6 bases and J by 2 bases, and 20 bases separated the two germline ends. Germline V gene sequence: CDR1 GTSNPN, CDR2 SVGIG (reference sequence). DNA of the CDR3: TGTGCCTGCTCCGCTATCATGGTGAGCACTGGAAACACCATATATTTT. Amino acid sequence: CACSAIMVSTGNTIYF. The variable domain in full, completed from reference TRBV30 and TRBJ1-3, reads SQTIHQWPATLVQPVGSPLSLECTVEGTSNPNLYWYRQAAGRGLQLLFYSVGIGQISSEVPQNLSASRPQDRQFILSSKKLLLSDSGFYLCACSAIMVSTGNTIYFGEGSWLTVV.

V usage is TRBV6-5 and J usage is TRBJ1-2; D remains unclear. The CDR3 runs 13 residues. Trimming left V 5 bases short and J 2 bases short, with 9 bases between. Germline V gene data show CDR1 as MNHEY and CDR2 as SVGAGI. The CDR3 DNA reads TGTGCCAGCAGTCCCTACGCGAACTATGGCTACACCTTC. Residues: CASSPYANYGYTF.

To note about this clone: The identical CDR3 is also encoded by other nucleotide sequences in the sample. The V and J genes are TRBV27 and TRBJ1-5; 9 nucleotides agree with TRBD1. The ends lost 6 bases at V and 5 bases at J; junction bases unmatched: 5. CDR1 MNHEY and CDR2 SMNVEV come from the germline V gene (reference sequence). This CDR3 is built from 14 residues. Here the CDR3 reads CASSPRTGDQPQHF. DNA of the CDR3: TGTGCCAGCAGCCCTCGGACAGGGGATCAGCCCCAGCATTTT.

The CDR3 region is CASSEPVAGGSGELFF. CDR3 coding DNA: TGTGCCAGCAGCGAACCTGTAGCGGGGGGTTCGGGGGAGCTGTTTTTT. This rearrangement joins TRBV9 to TRBJ2-2; 10 positions match TRBD2. Germline-derived CDR1 and CDR2 are SGDLS and YYNGEE. This CDR3 is 16 amino acids long. After removal of 3 bases from V and 8 bases from J, the junction contained 10 bases not matched to a gene.

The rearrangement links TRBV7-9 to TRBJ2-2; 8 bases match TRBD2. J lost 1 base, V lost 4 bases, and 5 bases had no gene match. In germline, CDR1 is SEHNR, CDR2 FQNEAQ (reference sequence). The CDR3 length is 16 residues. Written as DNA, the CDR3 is TGTGCCAGCAGCTCCTTAGCGGGACTGAACACCGGGGAGCTGTTTTTT. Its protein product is CASSSLAGLNTGELFF.

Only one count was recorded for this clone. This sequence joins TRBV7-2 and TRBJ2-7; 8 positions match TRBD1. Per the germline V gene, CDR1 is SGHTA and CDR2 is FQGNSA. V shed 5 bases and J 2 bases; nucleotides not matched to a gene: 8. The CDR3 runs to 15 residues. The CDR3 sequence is CASSQRQGQPYEQYF. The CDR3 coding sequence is TGTGCCAGCAGCCAAAGACAGGGGCAGCCCTACGAGCAGTACTTC.

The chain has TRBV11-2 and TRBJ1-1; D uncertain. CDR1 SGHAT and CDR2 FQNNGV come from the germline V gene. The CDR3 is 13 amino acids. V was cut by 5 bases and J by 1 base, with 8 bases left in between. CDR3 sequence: CASSLSGNTEAFF. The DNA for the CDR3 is TGTGCCAGCAGCCTCTCAGGGAACACTGAAGCTTTCTTT.

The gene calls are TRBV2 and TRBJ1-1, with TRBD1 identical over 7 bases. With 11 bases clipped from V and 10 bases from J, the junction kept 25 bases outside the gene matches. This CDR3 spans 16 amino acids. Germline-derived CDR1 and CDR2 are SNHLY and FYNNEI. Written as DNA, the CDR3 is TGTGCCCTGTTACGAGGGCAGGGGGTTGCCCGGACGATAGCTTTCTTT. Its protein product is CALLRGQGVARTIAFF. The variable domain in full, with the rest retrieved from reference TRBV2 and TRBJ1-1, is EPEVTQTPSHQVTQMGQEVILRCVPISNHLYFYWYRQILGQKVEFLVSFYNNEISEKSEIFDDQFSVERPDGSNFTLKIRSTKLEDSAMYFCALLRGQGVARTIAFFGQGTRLTVV.

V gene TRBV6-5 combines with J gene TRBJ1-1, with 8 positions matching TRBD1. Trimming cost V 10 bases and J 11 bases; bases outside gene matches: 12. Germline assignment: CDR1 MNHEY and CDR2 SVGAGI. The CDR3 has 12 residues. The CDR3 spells CATSKRDRGAFF. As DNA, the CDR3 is TGTGCCACTTCGAAACGAGACAGGGGTGCTTTCTTT.

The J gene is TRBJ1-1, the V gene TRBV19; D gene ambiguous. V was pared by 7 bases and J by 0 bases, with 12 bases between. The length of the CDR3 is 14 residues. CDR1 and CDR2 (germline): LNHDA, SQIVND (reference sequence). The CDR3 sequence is CASNPMGVNTEAFF. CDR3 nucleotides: TGTGCCAGTAACCCTATGGGAGTGAACACTGAAGCTTTCTTT.

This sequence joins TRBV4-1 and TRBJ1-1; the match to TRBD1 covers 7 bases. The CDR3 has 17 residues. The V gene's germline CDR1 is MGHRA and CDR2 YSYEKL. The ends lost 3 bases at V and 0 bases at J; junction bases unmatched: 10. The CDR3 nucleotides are TGCGCCAGCAGCCAGTTCTCGCAACAGGGGATGAACACTGAAGCTTTCTTT. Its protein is CASSQFSQQGMNTEAFF.

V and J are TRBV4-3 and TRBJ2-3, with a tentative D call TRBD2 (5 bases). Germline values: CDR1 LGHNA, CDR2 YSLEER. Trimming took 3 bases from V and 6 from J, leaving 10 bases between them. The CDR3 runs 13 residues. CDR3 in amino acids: CASSQKWEDTQYF. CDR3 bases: TGCGCCAGCAGCCAGAAGTGGGAGGATACGCAGTATTTT.

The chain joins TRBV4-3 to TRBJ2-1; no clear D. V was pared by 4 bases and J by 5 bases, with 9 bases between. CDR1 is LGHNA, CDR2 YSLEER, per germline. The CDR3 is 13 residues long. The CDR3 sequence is CASSRIYNNEQFF. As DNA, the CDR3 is TGCGCCAGCAGCCGCATATACAACAATGAGCAGTTCTTC.

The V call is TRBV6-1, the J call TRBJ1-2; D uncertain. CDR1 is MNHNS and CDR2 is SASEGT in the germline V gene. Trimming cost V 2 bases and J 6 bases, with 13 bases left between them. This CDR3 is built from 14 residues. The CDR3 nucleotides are TGTGCCAGCAGTGAATCTCTCGGGAGAGATGGCTACACCTTC. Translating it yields CASSESLGRDGYTF.

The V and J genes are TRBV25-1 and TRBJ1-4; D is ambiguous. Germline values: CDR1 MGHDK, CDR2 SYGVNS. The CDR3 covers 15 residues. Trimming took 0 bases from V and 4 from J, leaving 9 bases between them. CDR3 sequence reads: CASSEYTDLNEKLFF. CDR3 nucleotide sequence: TGTGCCAGCAGTGAATATACAGATCTTAATGAAAAACTGTTTTTT.

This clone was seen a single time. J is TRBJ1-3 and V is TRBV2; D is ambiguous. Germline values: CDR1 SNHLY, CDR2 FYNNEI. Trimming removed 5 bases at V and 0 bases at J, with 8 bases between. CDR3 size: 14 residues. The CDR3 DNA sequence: TGTGCCAGCAGTACTCGTCCCTCTGGAAACACCATATATTTT. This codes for CASSTRPSGNTIYF.